This T cell receptor (beta chain) derives from a study of blood T cell repertoires in COVID-19. Across the study: COVID-19 samples from acute and convalescent phases originated in the United States, Italy and Spain. The analysed material was cDNA or gDNA that came from T cells, B-cell-depleted T cells, or PBMCs.

Germline lookup yields CDR1 LGHNA and CDR2 YNFKEQ. The CDR3 has 12 amino acids. With 1 base removed from V and 5 bases from J, the gap between germline ends came to 6 bases. In the study's own analysis: Counts of nucleated cells, estimated from reference gene primer amplification, were obtained. Generated by immunoSEQ multiplex PCR, the TCRdb table keeps only in-frame clones and is missing some. The D gene and trimming were derived from the DNA, and the V and J assignments and clone size from that table. This table holds 21,000 or so clones, roughly 90% found once. The sample consisted of peripheral blood. The chain employs TRBV4-2 and TRBJ2-7; D gene uncertain. The clonotype originates from a human donor in a cohort sampled during active COVID-19. CDR3 sequence (DNA): TGTGCCAGCAGCCAAGTGTACAACGAGCAGTACTTC. It codes for CASSQVYNEQYF.